This TCR beta chain was observed in a study of cytomegalovirus exposure and HLA in healthy donors. Concerning this clone: The antigen is undetermined.

Trimming removed 4 bases from V and 0 bases from J, with 7 bases in between. Germline V gene data show CDR1 as SNHLY and CDR2 as FYNNEI. CDR3 length: 14 residues. General study results and limits: DRB1 showed the most TCR associations and HLA-C the fewest in a later analysis, as rates varied by HLA locus. Donor immune exposure was known only as CMV serostatus.

The PCR made use of 60 Vbeta and 13 Jbeta primers. Measured with immunoSEQ multiplex PCR; TCRdb has only the in-frame clones, and not every one. The sample lists under 75,000 clones; 55% to 75% were seen once. Each donor was nominally healthy when sampled (though unrecorded immune exposures were likely). The sample consisted of PBMCs. The chain has TRBV2 and TRBJ1-5; D unclear. This clonotype was obtained from a man aged 40-50 years in good health and CMV-seropositive. CDR3 residues: CASSATNSNQPQHF. As DNA, the CDR3 is TGTGCCAGCAGTGCAACTAATAGCAATCAGCCCCAGCATTTT.